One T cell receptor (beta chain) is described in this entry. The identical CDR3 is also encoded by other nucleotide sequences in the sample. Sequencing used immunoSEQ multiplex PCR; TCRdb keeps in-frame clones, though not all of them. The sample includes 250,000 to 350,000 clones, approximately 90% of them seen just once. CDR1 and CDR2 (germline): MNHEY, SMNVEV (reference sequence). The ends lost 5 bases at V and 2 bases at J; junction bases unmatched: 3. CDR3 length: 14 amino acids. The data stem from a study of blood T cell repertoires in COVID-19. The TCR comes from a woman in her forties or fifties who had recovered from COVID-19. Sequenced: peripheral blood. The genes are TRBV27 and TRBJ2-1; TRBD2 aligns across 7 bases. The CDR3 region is CASSPSGTYNEQFF. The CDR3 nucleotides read TGTGCCAGCAGTCCCAGCGGGACCTACAATGAGCAGTTCTTC.